The clone carrying this T cell receptor (beta chain) has a count of ten or more. Its antigen is not known. Germline CDR1 reads SGHRS; CDR2 reads YFSETQ. The CDR3 extends over 11 amino acids. V lost 6 bases and J lost 6, with 10 bases in between. Amplification of TCR beta CDR3 regions was performed using RNA transcripts as template. The study used the HTBI primer set for a first-round RT-PCR of the TCR CDR3. TCRdb re-called the multiplex PCR reads with MiXCR, one entry per CDR3 protein. The data hold approximately 690,000 distinct CDR3 sequences, with 20% observed a single time. The sample belongs to a study of T cells in Graves' hyperthyroidism and ophthalmopathy. Findings and limits, study-wide: Most thyroid-expanded clonotypes above 0.001 were also found in blood.

With duration under 3 months, ophthalmopathy was active: Clinical Activity Score at least 3, NOSPECS at least 4. Sequencing was done on a sample of blood. The source is a man aged 25-40 years with Graves' ophthalmopathy. The rearrangement joins TRBV5-1 to TRBJ2-7, with D possibly matching TRBD1 (5 bases). The DNA of the CDR3 is TGCGCCAGCAAGGGGTCACGCGAGCAGTACTTC. Translation: CASKGSREQYF.